The sequence of this TCR beta chain was determined in a study of blood T cell repertoires in COVID-19. As for the study in general: T cells, B-cell-depleted T cells, or PBMCs supplied cDNA or gDNA.

V shed 6 bases, J shed 5 bases, and the junction held 12 bases outside the gene matches. Germline values: CDR1 MNHEY, CDR2 SMNVEV (reference sequence). The CDR3 has 15 amino acids. The authors' processing: The assay estimated nucleated cells by amplifying reference gene primers. The table came from immunoSEQ multiplex PCR; TCRdb's copy has only in-frame clones and leaves some out. V, J and clone size reflect that table, while D and trimming were determined from the DNA. The sample consists of a few hundred thousand clones, approximately 80% of them appearing once. This clone was recorded at least ten times.

The V gene is TRBV27, the J gene TRBJ2-5; 7 bases agree with TRBD1. This TCR was sampled from an elderly woman with acute or convalescent COVID-19. The sequencing sample was made of peripheral blood. CDR3 region: CASSPSTGAGETQYF. CDR3 in DNA: TGTGCCAGCAGCCCTTCAACAGGGGCCGGGGAGACCCAGTACTTC.